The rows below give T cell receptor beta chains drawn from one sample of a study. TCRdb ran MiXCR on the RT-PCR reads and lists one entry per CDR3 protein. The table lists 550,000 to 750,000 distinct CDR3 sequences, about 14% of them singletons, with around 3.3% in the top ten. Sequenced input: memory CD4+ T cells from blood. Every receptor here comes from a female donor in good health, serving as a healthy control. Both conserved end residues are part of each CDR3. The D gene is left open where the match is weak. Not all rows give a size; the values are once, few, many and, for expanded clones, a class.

cdr3_aa: CASSSPTGVTYEQYF
cdr3_nt: TGTGCCAGCAGCTCCCCGACCGGAGTTACCTACGAGCAGTACTTC
d_call: .
j_call: TRBJ2-7
clone_size: many
v_call: TRBV5-5

cdr3_aa: CASSSGLTQETQYF
cdr3_nt: TGCGCCAGCAGTTCCGGACTCACCCAAGAGACCCAGTACTTC
d_call: .
j_call: TRBJ2-5
clone_size: many
v_call: TRBV5-1

cdr3_aa: CSVNTGAGYGYTF
cdr3_nt: TGCAGCGTAAATACAGGGGCTGGGTATGGCTACACCTTC
d_call: TRBD1
j_call: TRBJ1-2
clone_size: many
v_call: TRBV29-1

cdr3_aa: CSAKENSGANVLTF
cdr3_nt: TGCAGTGCAAAGGAAAACTCTGGGGCCAACGTCCTGACTTTC
d_call: .
j_call: TRBJ2-6
clone_size: few
v_call: TRBV20-1

cdr3_aa: CASTRGGTAYEQYF
cdr3_nt: TGTGCCAGCACCCGCGGGGGAACCGCCTACGAGCAGTACTTC
d_call: TRBD2
j_call: TRBJ2-7
clone_size: few
v_call: TRBV7-8

cdr3_aa: CASSRGGVETQYF
cdr3_nt: TGCGCCAGCAGCCGTGGGGGGGTTGAGACCCAGTACTTC
d_call: TRBD2
j_call: TRBJ2-5
clone_size: many
v_call: TRBV5-1

cdr3_aa: CASTVTGLSGELFF
cdr3_nt: TGTGCCAGCACGGTGACAGGGTTGTCCGGGGAGCTGTTTTTT
d_call: TRBD1
j_call: TRBJ2-2
clone_size: few
v_call: TRBV6-1

cdr3_aa: CSLPPPGVETQYF
cdr3_nt: TGCTCGCTTCCCCCGCCGGGGGTAGAGACCCAGTACTTC
d_call: .
j_call: TRBJ2-5
clone_size: many
v_call: TRBV20-1

cdr3_aa: CASSPTTGEASMSGIQYF
cdr3_nt: TGTGCCAGCAGCCCGACCACGGGGGAGGCATCTATGTCGGGCATTCAGTACTTC
d_call: .
j_call: TRBJ2-4
clone_size: .
v_call: TRBV3-1

cdr3_aa: CASSLGTGDGETDTQYF
cdr3_nt: TGTGCCAGCAGCCTCGGGACAGGGGATGGTGAAACAGATACGCAGTATTTT
d_call: TRBD1
j_call: TRBJ2-3
clone_size: few
v_call: TRBV6-5

cdr3_aa: CASSPTGTSTDTQYF
cdr3_nt: TGTGCCAGCAGCCCTACCGGGACTAGCACAGATACGCAGTATTTT
d_call: .
j_call: TRBJ2-3
clone_size: many
v_call: TRBV6-6

cdr3_aa: CSARAGTGAFNTEAFF
cdr3_nt: TGCAGTGCTAGAGCCGGTACCGGGGCCTTCAACACTGAAGCTTTCTTT
d_call: .
j_call: TRBJ1-1
clone_size: .
v_call: TRBV20-1

cdr3_aa: CSAKTGGYTDTQYF
cdr3_nt: TGCAGTGCCAAGACAGGGGGCTACACAGATACGCAGTATTTT
d_call: TRBD1
j_call: TRBJ2-3
clone_size: many
v_call: TRBV20-1

cdr3_aa: CASSQGPPRQGGGYTF
cdr3_nt: TGCGCCAGCAGCCAAGGTCCCCCGAGACAGGGGGGTGGCTACACCTTC
d_call: TRBD1
j_call: TRBJ1-2
clone_size: many
v_call: TRBV4-3

cdr3_aa: CASSVGTGARETQYF
cdr3_nt: TGCGCCAGCAGCGTAGGGACAGGGGCTCGAGAGACCCAGTACTTC
d_call: TRBD1
j_call: TRBJ2-5
clone_size: many
v_call: TRBV5-1

cdr3_aa: CASSVDSSYNEQFF
cdr3_nt: TGTGCCAGCAGCGTAGACAGTTCCTACAATGAGCAGTTCTTC
d_call: .
j_call: TRBJ2-1
clone_size: many
v_call: TRBV7-9

cdr3_aa: CSARKGQKNTEAFF
cdr3_nt: TGCAGTGCTCGTAAAGGACAGAAGAACACTGAAGCTTTCTTT
d_call: .
j_call: TRBJ1-1
clone_size: .
v_call: TRBV20-1

cdr3_aa: CASSLGQGRLNEQFF
cdr3_nt: TGTGCCAGCAGCTTGGGACAGGGGAGGTTGAATGAGCAGTTCTTC
d_call: TRBD1
j_call: TRBJ2-1
clone_size: few
v_call: TRBV7-2

cdr3_aa: CASSYSAGPYEQYF
cdr3_nt: TGTGCCAGCAGTTACTCGGCAGGACCCTACGAGCAGTACTTC
d_call: .
j_call: TRBJ2-7
clone_size: many
v_call: TRBV6-5

cdr3_aa: CAIRRQGGDSPLHF
cdr3_nt: TGTGCCATCAGAAGACAGGGCGGAGATTCACCCCTCCACTTT
d_call: TRBD1
j_call: TRBJ1-6
clone_size: .
v_call: TRBV10-3

cdr3_aa: CASGDSRQPQHF
cdr3_nt: TGTGCCAGCGGGGACAGCCGTCAGCCCCAGCATTTT
d_call: TRBD1
j_call: TRBJ1-5
clone_size: many
v_call: TRBV12-3/TRBV12-4

cdr3_aa: CASSSSTAGTYGFTF
cdr3_nt: TGTGCCAGTTCTAGTTCGACGGCCGGTACCTATGGCTTCACCTTC
d_call: .
j_call: TRBJ1-2
clone_size: .
v_call: TRBV19

cdr3_aa: CASSPRGGSAEAFF
cdr3_nt: TGTGCCAGCAGCCCACGGGGGGGTTCCGCTGAAGCTTTCTTT
d_call: .
j_call: TRBJ1-1
clone_size: few
v_call: TRBV7-9

cdr3_aa: CATSDGGLPGANVLTF
cdr3_nt: TGTGCCACCAGTGATGGGGGTCTCCCTGGGGCCAACGTCCTGACTTTC
d_call: .
j_call: TRBJ2-6
clone_size: few
v_call: TRBV24-1

cdr3_aa: CASSPNDRIQAFF
cdr3_nt: TGTGCCAGCTCACCAAACGACAGGATCCAGGCTTTCTTT
d_call: .
j_call: TRBJ1-1
clone_size: .
v_call: TRBV18

cdr3_aa: CASSTGVAYEQYF
cdr3_nt: TGTGCCAGCAGCACAGGAGTTGCCTACGAGCAGTACTTC
d_call: .
j_call: TRBJ2-7
clone_size: many
v_call: TRBV12-3/TRBV12-4

cdr3_aa: CSAPTQANVLTF
cdr3_nt: TGCAGTGCCCCGACACAGGCCAACGTCCTGACTTTC
d_call: .
j_call: TRBJ2-6
clone_size: .
v_call: TRBV20-1

cdr3_aa: CASNNYRDNSPLHF
cdr3_nt: TGTGCCAGCAATAACTACAGGGACAATTCACCCCTCCACTTT
d_call: .
j_call: TRBJ1-6
clone_size: .
v_call: TRBV28

cdr3_aa: CASSLIEKGDGTEAFF
cdr3_nt: TGCGCCAGCAGCTTGATTGAAAAGGGGGATGGCACTGAAGCTTTCTTT
d_call: .
j_call: TRBJ1-1
clone_size: .
v_call: TRBV5-1

cdr3_aa: CASSWPGQSNYGYTF
cdr3_nt: TGTGCCAGCAGCTGGCCGGGACAAAGTAACTATGGCTACACCTTC
d_call: .
j_call: TRBJ1-2
clone_size: few
v_call: TRBV7-9

cdr3_aa: CASSLSGGPSYNEQFF
cdr3_nt: TGCGCCAGCAGCTTGTCGGGAGGGCCCTCCTACAATGAGCAGTTCTTC
d_call: TRBD2
j_call: TRBJ2-1
clone_size: many
v_call: TRBV5-1

cdr3_aa: CASSQPTGALQYF
cdr3_nt: TGTGCCAGCAGCCAACCAACCGGGGCCCTTCAGTACTTC
d_call: .
j_call: TRBJ2-4
clone_size: .
v_call: TRBV3-1

cdr3_aa: CASSLVRGYSNQPQHF
cdr3_nt: TGTGCCAGCAGCTTAGTGCGGGGTTATAGCAATCAGCCCCAGCATTTT
d_call: .
j_call: TRBJ1-5
clone_size: few
v_call: TRBV7-2

cdr3_aa: CSANRPSSYEQYF
cdr3_nt: TGCAGTGCTAACCGACCCAGCTCCTACGAGCAGTACTTC
d_call: .
j_call: TRBJ2-7
clone_size: many
v_call: TRBV20-1

cdr3_aa: CSAREGRGRLDEQFF
cdr3_nt: TGCAGTGCTAGGGAAGGCAGGGGGCGGTTAGATGAGCAGTTCTTC
d_call: TRBD1
j_call: TRBJ2-1
clone_size: .
v_call: TRBV20-1

cdr3_aa: CASNQNTGELFF
cdr3_nt: TGTGCCAGCAACCAGAACACCGGGGAGCTGTTTTTT
d_call: .
j_call: TRBJ2-2
clone_size: .
v_call: TRBV12-3/TRBV12-4

cdr3_aa: CASSEAQRGLAGSSYEQYF
cdr3_nt: TGTGCCAGCAGTGAAGCGCAGAGGGGACTAGCGGGGAGCTCCTACGAGCAGTACTTC
d_call: TRBD2
j_call: TRBJ2-7
clone_size: .
v_call: TRBV6-1

cdr3_aa: CSVVPSSGNTIYF
cdr3_nt: TGCAGCGTTGTCCCCAGCTCTGGAAACACCATATATTTT
d_call: .
j_call: TRBJ1-3
clone_size: .
v_call: TRBV29-1